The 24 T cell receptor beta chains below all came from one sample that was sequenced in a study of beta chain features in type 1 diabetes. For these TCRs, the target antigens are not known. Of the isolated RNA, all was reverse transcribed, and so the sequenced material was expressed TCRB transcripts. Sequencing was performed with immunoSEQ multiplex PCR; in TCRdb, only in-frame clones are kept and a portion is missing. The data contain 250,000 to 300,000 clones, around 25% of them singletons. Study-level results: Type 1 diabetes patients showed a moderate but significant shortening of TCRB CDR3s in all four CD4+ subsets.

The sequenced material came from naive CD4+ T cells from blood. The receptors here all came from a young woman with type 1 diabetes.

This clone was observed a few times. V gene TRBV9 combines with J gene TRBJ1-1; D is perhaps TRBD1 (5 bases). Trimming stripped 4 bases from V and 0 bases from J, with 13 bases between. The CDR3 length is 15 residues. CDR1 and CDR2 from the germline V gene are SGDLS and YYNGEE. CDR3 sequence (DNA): TGTGCCAGCAGCTTCCTTGGGGGGTTGAACACTGAAGCTTTCTTT. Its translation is CASSFLGGLNTEAFF.

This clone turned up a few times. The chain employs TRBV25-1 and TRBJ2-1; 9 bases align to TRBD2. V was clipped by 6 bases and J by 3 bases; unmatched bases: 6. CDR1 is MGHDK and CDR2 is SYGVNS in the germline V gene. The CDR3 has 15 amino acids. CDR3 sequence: CASRELTSGYNEQFF. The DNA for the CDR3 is TGTGCCAGCAGAGAACTGACTAGCGGCTACAATGAGCAGTTCTTC. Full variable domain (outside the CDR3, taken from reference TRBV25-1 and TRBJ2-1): EADIYQTPRYLVIGTGKKITLECSQTMGHDKMYWYQQDPGMELHLIHYSYGVNSTEKGDLSSESTVSRIRTEHFPLTLESARPSHTSQYLCASRELTSGYNEQFFGPGTRLTVL.

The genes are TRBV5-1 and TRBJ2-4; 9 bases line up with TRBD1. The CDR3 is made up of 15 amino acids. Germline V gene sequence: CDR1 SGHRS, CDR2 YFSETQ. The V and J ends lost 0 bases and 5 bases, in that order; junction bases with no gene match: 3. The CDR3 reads CASSLDRGLQNIQYF. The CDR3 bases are TGCGCCAGCAGCTTGGACAGGGGGCTCCAAAACATTCAGTACTTC.

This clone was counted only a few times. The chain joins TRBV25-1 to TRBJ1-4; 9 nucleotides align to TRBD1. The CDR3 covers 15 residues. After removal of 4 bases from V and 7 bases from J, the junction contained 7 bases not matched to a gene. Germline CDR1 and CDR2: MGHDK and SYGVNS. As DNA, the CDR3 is TGTGCCAGCAGTGCCGGGACAGGGATGAGTGAAAAACTGTTTTTT. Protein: CASSAGTGMSEKLFF.

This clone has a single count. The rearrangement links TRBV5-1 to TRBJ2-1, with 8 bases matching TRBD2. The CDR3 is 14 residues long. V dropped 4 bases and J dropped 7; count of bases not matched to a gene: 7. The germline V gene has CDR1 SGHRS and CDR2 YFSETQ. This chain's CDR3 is CASSKGGLENEQFF. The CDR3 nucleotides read TGCGCCAGCAGCAAGGGGGGACTAGAAAATGAGCAGTTCTTC. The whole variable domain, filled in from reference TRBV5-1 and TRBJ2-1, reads KAGVTQTPRYLIKTRGQQVTLSCSPISGHRSVSWYQQTPGQGLQFLFEYFSETQRNKGNFPGRFSGRQFSNSRSEMNVSTLELGDSALYLCASSKGGLENEQFFGPGTRLTVL.

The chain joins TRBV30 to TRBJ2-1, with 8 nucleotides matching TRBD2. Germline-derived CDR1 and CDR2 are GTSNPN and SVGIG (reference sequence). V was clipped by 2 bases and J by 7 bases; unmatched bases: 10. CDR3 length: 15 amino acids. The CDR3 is CAWSLMSGSWNEQFF. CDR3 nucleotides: TGTGCCTGGAGTTTGATGAGCGGGAGTTGGAATGAGCAGTTCTTC.

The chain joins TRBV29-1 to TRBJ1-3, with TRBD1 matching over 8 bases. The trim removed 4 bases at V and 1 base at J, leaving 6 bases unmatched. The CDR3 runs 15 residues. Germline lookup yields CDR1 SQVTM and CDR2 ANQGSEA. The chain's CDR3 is CSVAYRGTSGNTIYF. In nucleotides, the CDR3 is TGCAGCGTTGCATACAGGGGGACATCTGGAAACACCATATATTTT.

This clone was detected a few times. CDR3 sequence: CASSLGQSESAFF. In DNA form, the CDR3 reads TGTGCCAGCAGCTTAGGGCAGAGCGAGTCAGCTTTCTTT. The J gene is TRBJ1-1, the V gene TRBV7-9, with no clear D. The germline V gene has CDR1 SEHNR and CDR2 FQNEAQ (reference sequence). The CDR3 totals 13 residues. The ends were cut back, 1 base at V and 10 bases at J, with 13 bases in the middle.

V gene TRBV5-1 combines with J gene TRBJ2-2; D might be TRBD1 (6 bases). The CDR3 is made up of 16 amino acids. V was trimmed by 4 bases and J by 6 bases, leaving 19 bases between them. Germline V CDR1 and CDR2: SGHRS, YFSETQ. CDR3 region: CASSPQGLSGAGELFF. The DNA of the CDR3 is TGCGCCAGCAGCCCGCAGGGGTTGAGTGGCGCCGGGGAGCTGTTTTTT.

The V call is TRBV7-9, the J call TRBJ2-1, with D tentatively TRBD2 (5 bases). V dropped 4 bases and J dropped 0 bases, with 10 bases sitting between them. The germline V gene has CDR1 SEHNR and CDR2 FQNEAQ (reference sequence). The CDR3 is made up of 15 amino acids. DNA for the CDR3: TGTGCCAGCAGCTCCCCGAGGGACTCCTACAATGAGCAGTTCTTC. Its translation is CASSSPRDSYNEQFF.

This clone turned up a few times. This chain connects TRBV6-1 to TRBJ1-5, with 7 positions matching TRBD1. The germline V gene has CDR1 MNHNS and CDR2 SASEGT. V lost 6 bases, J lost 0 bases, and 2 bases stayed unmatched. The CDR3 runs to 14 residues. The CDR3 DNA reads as TGTGCCAGCAGGACAGGGTATAGCAATCAGCCCCAGCATTTT. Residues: CASRTGYSNQPQHF.

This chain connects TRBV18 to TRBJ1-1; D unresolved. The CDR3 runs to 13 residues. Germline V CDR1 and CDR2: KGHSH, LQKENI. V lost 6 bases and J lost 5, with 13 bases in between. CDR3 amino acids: CASSPDSRTEAFF. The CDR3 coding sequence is TGTGCCAGCTCGCCGGATTCGAGGACTGAAGCTTTCTTT.

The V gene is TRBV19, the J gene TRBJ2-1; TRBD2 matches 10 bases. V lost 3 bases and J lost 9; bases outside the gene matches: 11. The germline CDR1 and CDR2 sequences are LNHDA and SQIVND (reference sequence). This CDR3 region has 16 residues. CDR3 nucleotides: TGTGCCAGTAGTATCCCAGCGGGAGGGGGCACAATTGAGCAGTTCTTC. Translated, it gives CASSIPAGGGTIEQFF. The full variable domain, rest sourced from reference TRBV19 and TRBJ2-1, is DGGITQSPKYLFRKEGQNVTLSCEQNLNHDAMYWYRQDPGQGLRLIYYSQIVNDFQKGDIAEGYSVSREKKESFPLTVTSAQKNPTAFYLCASSIPAGGGTIEQFFGPGTRLTVL.

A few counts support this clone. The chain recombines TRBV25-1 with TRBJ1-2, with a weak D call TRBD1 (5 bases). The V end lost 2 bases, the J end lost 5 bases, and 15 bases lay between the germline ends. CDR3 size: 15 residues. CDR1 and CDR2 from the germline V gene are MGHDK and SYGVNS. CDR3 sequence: CASSEGGAGYYGYTF. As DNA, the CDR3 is TGTGCCAGCAGTGAAGGTGGGGCAGGGTATTATGGCTACACCTTC.

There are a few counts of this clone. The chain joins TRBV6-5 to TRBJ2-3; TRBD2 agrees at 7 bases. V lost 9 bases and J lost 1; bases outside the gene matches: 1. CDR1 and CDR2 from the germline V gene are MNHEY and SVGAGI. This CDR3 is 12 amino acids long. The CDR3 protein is CASTSGTDTQYF. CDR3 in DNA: TGTGCCAGTACTAGCGGCACAGATACGCAGTATTTT.

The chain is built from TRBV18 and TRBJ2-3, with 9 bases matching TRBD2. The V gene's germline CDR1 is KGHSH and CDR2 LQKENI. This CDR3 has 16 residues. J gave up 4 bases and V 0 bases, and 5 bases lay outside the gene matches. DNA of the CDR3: TGTGCCAGCTCACCACCGGGACTAGCTTTCCCAGATACGCAGTATTTT. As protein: CASSPPGLAFPDTQYF.

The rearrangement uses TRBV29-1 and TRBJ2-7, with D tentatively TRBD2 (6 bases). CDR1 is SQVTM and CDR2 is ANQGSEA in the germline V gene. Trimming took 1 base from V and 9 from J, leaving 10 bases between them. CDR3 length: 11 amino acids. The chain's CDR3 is CSVEGGRRQYF. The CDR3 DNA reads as TGCAGCGTTGAAGGGGGGAGGAGGCAGTACTTC.

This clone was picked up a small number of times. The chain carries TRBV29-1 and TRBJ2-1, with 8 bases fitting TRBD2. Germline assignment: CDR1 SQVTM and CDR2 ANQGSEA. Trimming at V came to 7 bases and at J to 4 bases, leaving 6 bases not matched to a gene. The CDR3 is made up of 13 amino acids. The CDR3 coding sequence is TGCAGCGGCGGGGGGACGATGTACAATGAGCAGTTCTTC. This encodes CSGGGTMYNEQFF.

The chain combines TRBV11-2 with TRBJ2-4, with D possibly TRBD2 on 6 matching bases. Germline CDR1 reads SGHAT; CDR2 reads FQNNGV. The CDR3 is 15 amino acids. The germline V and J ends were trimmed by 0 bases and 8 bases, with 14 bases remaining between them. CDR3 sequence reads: CASSLEGSGAYIQYF. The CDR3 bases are TGTGCCAGCAGCTTAGAGGGATCGGGAGCGTACATTCAGTACTTC.

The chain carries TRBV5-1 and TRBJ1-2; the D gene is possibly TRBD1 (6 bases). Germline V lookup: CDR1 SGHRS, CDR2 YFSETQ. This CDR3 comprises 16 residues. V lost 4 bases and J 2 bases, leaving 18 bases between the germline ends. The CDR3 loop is CASSPGGAGENYGYTF. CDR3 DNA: TGCGCCAGCAGCCCGGGGGGAGCAGGGGAAAACTATGGCTACACCTTC.

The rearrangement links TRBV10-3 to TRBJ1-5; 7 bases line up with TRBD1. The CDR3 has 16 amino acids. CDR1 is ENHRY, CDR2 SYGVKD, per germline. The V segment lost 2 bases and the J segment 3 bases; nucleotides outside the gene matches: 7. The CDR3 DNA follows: TGTGCCATCAGTGAGGAAACGGGACAGTCCAATCAGCCCCAGCATTTT. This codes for CAISEETGQSNQPQHF.

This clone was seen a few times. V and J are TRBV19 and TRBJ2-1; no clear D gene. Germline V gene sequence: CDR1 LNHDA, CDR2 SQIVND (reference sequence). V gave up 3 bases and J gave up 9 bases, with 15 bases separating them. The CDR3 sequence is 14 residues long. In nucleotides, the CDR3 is TGTGCCAGTAGTATCCAGGTCCGGCACCTTGAGCAGTTCTTC. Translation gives CASSIQVRHLEQFF.

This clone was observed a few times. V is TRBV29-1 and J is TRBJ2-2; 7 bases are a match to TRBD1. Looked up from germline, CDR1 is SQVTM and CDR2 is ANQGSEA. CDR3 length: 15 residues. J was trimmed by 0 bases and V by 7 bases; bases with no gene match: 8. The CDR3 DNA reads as TGCAGCGGCCGAGCCGGGACAGCGAACACCGGGGAGCTGTTTTTT. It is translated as CSGRAGTANTGELFF.

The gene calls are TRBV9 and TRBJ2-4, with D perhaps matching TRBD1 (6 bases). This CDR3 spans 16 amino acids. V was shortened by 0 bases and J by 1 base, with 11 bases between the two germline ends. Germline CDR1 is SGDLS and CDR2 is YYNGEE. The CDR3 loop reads CASSVGTGHAKNIQYF. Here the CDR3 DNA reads TGTGCCAGCAGCGTAGGAACAGGGCACGCCAAAAACATTCAGTACTTC.